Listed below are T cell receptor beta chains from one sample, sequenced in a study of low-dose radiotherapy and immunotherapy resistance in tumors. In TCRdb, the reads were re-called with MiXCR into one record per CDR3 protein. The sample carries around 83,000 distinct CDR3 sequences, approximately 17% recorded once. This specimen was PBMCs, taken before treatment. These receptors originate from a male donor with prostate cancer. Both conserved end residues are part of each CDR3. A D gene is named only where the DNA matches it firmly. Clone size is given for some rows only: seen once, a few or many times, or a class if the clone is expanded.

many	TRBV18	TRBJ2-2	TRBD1	TGTGCCAGCTCACCCCGACAGGGGACCGGGGAGCTGTTTTTT	CASSPRQGTGELFF
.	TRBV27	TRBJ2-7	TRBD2	TGTGCCAGCAGGGGAGGGGTTGCCTACGAGCAGTACTTC	CASRGGVAYEQYF
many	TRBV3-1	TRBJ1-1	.	TGTGCCAGCAGCCAAGATGGGGGGGGCGGCTCTGAAGCTTTCTTT	CASSQDGGGGSEAFF
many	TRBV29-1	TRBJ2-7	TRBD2	TGCAGGGGGGGGGACCTGGAGGATTACGAGCAGTACTTC	CRGGDLEDYEQYF
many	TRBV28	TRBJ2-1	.	TGTGCCAGCAGTTTATTTCGGGGCGGCGAGCAGTTCTTC	CASSLFRGGEQFF
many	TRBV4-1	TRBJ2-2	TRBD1	TGCGCCAGCAGCCAAGGGGGACAGGGTGGCGGGGAGCTGTTTTTT	CASSQGGQGGGELFF
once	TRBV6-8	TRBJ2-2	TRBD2	TGTGCCAGCAGTTACTCAATTACCGGGACTACCACCGGGGAGCTGTTTTTT	CASSYSITGTTTGELFF
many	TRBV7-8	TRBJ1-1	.	TGTGCCAGCAGCTTTAGCGGGTGGGACACTGAAGCTTTCTTT	CASSFSGWDTEAFF
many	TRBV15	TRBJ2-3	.	TGTGCCACCCGCGGGACTTTTCTTGGCGCAGATACGCAGTATTTT	CATRGTFLGADTQYF
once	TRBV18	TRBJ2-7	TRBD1	TGTGCCAGCTCCCTCGGACAGGGTAGAACCTACGAGCAGTACTTC	CASSLGQGRTYEQYF
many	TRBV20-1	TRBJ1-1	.	TGCAGTGCTAGAGAATCAGTCTACACTGAAGCTTTCTTT	CSARESVYTEAFF
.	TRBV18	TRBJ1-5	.	TGTGCCAGCTCAACGGACAGATCCACATGGCCCCAGCATTTT	CASSTDRSTWPQHF
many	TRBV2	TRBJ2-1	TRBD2	TGTGCCAGCAGTGAGCTAGCGGGAGCCTACAATGAGCAGTTCTTC	CASSELAGAYNEQFF
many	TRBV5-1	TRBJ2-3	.	TGCGCCAGCAGCTTGCTCAGGGGAGGCCCAGATACGCAGTATTTT	CASSLLRGGPDTQYF
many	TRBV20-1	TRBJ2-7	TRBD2	TGCAGTGCTAGAGATCCCTCGGCGGGGGGGTCATTGGCCTACGAGCAGTACTTC	CSARDPSAGGSLAYEQYF
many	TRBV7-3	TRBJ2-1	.	TGTGCCAGCAGCTCGCGTGGGGGCTCTTTCGGGGGCATGGGTGAGCAGTTCTTC	CASSSRGGSFGGMGEQFF
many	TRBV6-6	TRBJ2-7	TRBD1	TGTGCCAGCAGCGCACCGGGACAGGGGGCCTACGAGCAGTACTTC	CASSAPGQGAYEQYF
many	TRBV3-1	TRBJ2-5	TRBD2	TGTGCCAGCAGCCCCGACTTTGCGGGAGGGCTCACAGAGACCCAGTACTTC	CASSPDFAGGLTETQYF
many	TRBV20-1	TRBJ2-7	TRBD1	TGCAGTGCTAGATCCGGGACAGGGTACTCCTACGAGCAGTACTTC	CSARSGTGYSYEQYF
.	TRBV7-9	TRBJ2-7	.	TGTGCCAGCAGCTTAGACACCACCTACGAGCAGTACTTC	CASSLDTTYEQYF
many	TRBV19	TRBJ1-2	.	TGTGCCAGTACCCCAGGGGTTGACTATGGCTACACCTTC	CASTPGVDYGYTF
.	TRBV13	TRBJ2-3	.	TGTGCCAGCAGCTTAAAGGTGGGGCCCATCGATACGCAGTATTTT	CASSLKVGPIDTQYF